The sample holds one count of the clone carrying this TCR beta chain. J gave up 0 bases and V 4 bases, and 5 bases lay outside the gene matches. The CDR3 extends over 15 amino acids. The germline V gene has CDR1 SGHRS and CDR2 YFSETQ. These data come from a study of blood T cell repertoires in COVID-19. Looking at the study overall: COVID-19 samples, acute and convalescent, were from the United States, Italy and Spain. PBMCs, B-cell-depleted T cells, or T cells provided the cDNA or gDNA that made up the material.

How the authors handled the data: Counts of nucleated cells, estimated from reference gene primer amplification, were obtained. Method: immunoSEQ multiplex PCR; TCRdb's copy keeps in-frame clones and lacks some. V and J calls and clone size are as listed in that table; D and trimming were resolved from the DNA. The sample shows 150,000 to 200,000 clones, about 90% of them seen only once. This chain connects TRBV5-1 to TRBJ2-3, with 7 positions matching TRBD2. This sequence was found in a man in his sixties with acute or convalescent COVID-19. The source material was peripheral blood. The CDR3 here is CASSPGGTSTDTQYF. The CDR3 DNA sequence: TGCGCCAGCAGCCCGGGGGGAACTAGCACAGATACGCAGTATTTT.